Listed here are 8 T cell receptor beta chains from one sample, sequenced in a study of blood T cells in healthy people across ages. Primers used in a second PCR of about 6 to 12 cycles were a sample-barcoded 5' primer and a J-beta primer mix. TCRdb used MiXCR to reprocess the 5' RACE reads, holding one entry per CDR3 protein. The sample has roughly 1,300,000 distinct CDR3 sequences, almost 60% seen once. The sample comprised blood. These TCRs come from a man younger than 35 in good health.

The genes are TRBV7-2 and TRBJ1-6, with unresolved D. The germline CDR1 and CDR2 sequences are SGHTA and FQGNSA. V was cut by 4 bases and J by 13 bases, with 11 bases left in between. This CDR3 contains 12 residues. This CDR3 is CASSSFPTPLHF. CDR3 DNA: TGTGCCAGCAGCTCCTTTCCGACGCCCCTCCACTTT.

V is TRBV7-2 and J is TRBJ2-5; 12 nucleotides align to TRBD2. Germline V gene lookup returns CDR1 SGHTA and CDR2 FQGNSA. V gave up 5 bases and J gave up 4 bases; unmatched junction bases: 11. The CDR3 loop spans 17 amino acids. The CDR3 loop is CASSPRLAGGHLETQYF. The CDR3, as DNA: TGTGCCAGCAGCCCCCGCCTAGCGGGGGGGCATCTAGAGACCCAGTACTTC.

This chain links TRBV6-2 or TRBV6-3 with TRBJ1-5; D not resolved. V lost 2 bases to trimming and J lost 0 bases, with 11 bases between them. CDR1 is MNHEY and CDR2 is SVGEGT in the germline V gene. This CDR3 has 16 residues. The CDR3 here is CASSYLRGDSNQPQHF. The CDR3 DNA is TGTGCCAGCAGTTACCTTCGCGGGGATAGCAATCAGCCCCAGCATTTT.

The chain is built from TRBV7-2 and TRBJ2-1, with D perhaps TRBD2 (6 bases). The V and J ends lost 5 bases and 5 bases respectively, with 19 bases between them. The V gene's germline CDR1 is SGHTA and CDR2 FQGNSA. This CDR3 region has 16 residues. The CDR3 DNA reads TGTGCCAGCAGCCATCGTAGGGTTAGCGGAGACAATGAGCAGTTCTTC. Protein sequence: CASSHRRVSGDNEQFF.

CDR3 amino acids: CASSIEFGRAYEQYF. DNA for the CDR3: TGTGCCAGCAGTATAGAGTTCGGTCGGGCTTACGAGCAGTACTTC. The chain carries TRBV6-2 or TRBV6-3 and TRBJ2-4, with D uncertain. The J call may be faulty, since TRBJ2-7 better matches the DNA end. Germline V gene lookup returns CDR1 MNHEY and CDR2 SVGEGT. The CDR3 totals 15 residues.

The V and J genes are TRBV20-1 and TRBJ2-4, with D perhaps matching TRBD1 (7 bases). The end of the DNA aligns better with TRBJ2-7, so the J call may be wrong. The CDR3 loop spans 14 amino acids. Germline V CDR1 and CDR2: DFQATT, SNEGSKA (reference sequence). The CDR3 nucleotides are TGCAGTGCTAGATTCCCGAGACAGGGAGGCGAGCAGTACTTC. Translating gives CSARFPRQGGEQYF.

The chain links TRBV4-1 to TRBJ2-3, with D tentatively TRBD1 (6 bases). The CDR3 consists of 18 residues. Germline assignment: CDR1 MGHRA and CDR2 YSYEKL. Trimming shortened V by 0 bases and J by 2 bases, and 18 bases separated the two germline ends. CDR3 in amino acids: CASSQEYRAWETTDTQYF. CDR3 DNA: TGCGCCAGCAGCCAAGAATACAGGGCCTGGGAAACCACAGATACGCAGTATTTT.

This clonotype has more than one count but fewer than ten. J is TRBJ2-1 and V is TRBV5-1, with D possibly matching TRBD2 (5 bases). The V end lost 3 bases, the J end lost 9 bases, and 25 bases lay between the germline ends. This CDR3 comprises 17 residues. Per germline, CDR1 SGHRS and CDR2 YFSETQ. CDR3 sequence (DNA): TGCGCCAGCAGCTCGACTACCTTCGGACCCCCTAGAGGTGAGCAGTTCTTC. It is translated as CASSSTTFGPPRGEQFF.